This record looks at one T cell receptor beta chain sequence and its context. Antigen unknown. This specimen comes from a study of OX40 agonist ivuxolimab in advanced cancers. Study-level information: Every 2 weeks, ivuxolimab was infused into the patients intravenously at between 0.01 and 10 mg/kg.

The V gene end was trimmed by 8 bases and the J gene end by 4 bases; junction bases not matched to a gene: 3. Germline lookup yields CDR1 SGHAT and CDR2 FQNNGV. The CDR3 loop spans 14 amino acids. The repertoire was sequenced with immunoSEQ multiplex PCR; TCRdb's copy has only in-frame clones and lacks some. This table holds 50,000 or so clones, roughly 84% found once. Broader study findings: At 0.1-3.0 mg/kg, partial responders had clonal expansion among the lowest observed. The authors did not determine the antigen specificity of the expanded peripheral T cells. At doses 0.1 to 3.0 mg/kg, CD4+ and CD8+ clones expanded.

The receptor was derived from an adult with an advanced solid tumor such as melanoma, head and neck, liver or kidney cancer. The rearrangement uses TRBV11-2 and TRBJ1-3, with TRBD1 matching over 12 bases. This specimen consisted of CD4+ or CD8+ T cells sorted from blood, obtained in a trial of the OX40 agonist ivuxolimab. In DNA, the CDR3 is TGTGCCAGCGGGGACAGGGGGCTAGGAAACACCATATATTTT. It encodes CASGDRGLGNTIYF.